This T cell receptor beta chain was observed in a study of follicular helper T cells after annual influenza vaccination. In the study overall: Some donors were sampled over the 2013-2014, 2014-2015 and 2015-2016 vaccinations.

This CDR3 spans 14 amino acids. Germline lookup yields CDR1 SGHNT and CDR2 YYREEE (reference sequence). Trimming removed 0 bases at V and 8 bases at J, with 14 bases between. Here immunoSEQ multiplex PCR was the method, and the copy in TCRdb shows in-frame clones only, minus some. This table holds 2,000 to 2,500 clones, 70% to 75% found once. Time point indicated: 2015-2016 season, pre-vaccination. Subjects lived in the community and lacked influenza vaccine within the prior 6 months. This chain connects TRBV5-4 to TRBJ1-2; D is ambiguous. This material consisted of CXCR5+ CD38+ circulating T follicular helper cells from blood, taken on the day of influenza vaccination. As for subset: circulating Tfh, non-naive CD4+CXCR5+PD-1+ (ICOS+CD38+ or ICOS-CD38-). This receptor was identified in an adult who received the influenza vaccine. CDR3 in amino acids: CASSLGAALFGYTF. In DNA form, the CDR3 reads TGTGCCAGCAGCTTGGGTGCCGCGCTATTCGGCTACACCTTC.